This T cell receptor (beta chain) was identified in a study of T cell repertoires in cytomegalovirus infection. Study outcomes and limitations: HLA-C-restricted CMV-specific TCR beta clonotypes were dominant in the ex vivo response. Accumulated public TCR beta family frequency recognized individuals carrying CMV together with the relevant HLA.

TCRdb recomputed calls from the reads with MiXCR, one row per CDR3 protein. The table includes under 200,000 distinct CDR3 sequences, roughly a fifth detected once. This clonotype was seen only a few times. The antigen remains undetermined. Trimming pared 4 bases from V and 0 bases from J, leaving 12 bases between. There are 15 residues in the CDR3. Germline loops: CDR1 SGHTA, CDR2 FQGNSA. This TCR was recovered from a human donor in good health (CMV status not recorded). Some clones in this sample may be carry-over from other donors' samples. The sample was CD8+ T cells from cultured PBMCs, taken from culture after CMV antigen stimulation. V usage is TRBV7-2 and J usage is TRBJ2-5, with D uncertain. CDR3 in DNA: TGTGCCAGCAGCTCTATTGGGGTAGACCAAGAGACCCAGTACTTC. Protein sequence: CASSSIGVDQETQYF.